The 28 T cell receptor beta chains below were found in one sample sequenced in a study of T cell responses to AZD1222 COVID-19 vaccine. Produced via immunoSEQ multiplex PCR; TCRdb's table is partial and in-frame only. The sample contains more than 150,000 clones, approximately 90% of which appear only once. This specimen was peripheral blood, taken on day 0 of AZD1222 vaccination. All receptors derive from an adult in good health.

This sequence joins TRBV9 and TRBJ1-3, with 8 nucleotides matching TRBD1. The CDR3 length is 17 residues. CDR1 is SGDLS, CDR2 YYNGEE, per germline. After removal of 4 bases from V and 4 bases from J, the junction contained 13 bases not matched to a gene. CDR3 residues: CASSPRGKTGAGNTIYF. The CDR3 coding sequence is TGTGCCAGCAGCCCCCGAGGAAAGACAGGGGCCGGAAACACCATATATTTT. The whole variable domain, remainder taken from reference TRBV9 and TRBJ1-3, is DSGVTQTPKHLITATGQRVTLRCSPRSGDLSVYWYQQSLDQGLQFLIQYYNGEERAKGNILERFSAQQFPDLHSELNLSSLELGDSALYFCASSPRGKTGAGNTIYFGEGSWLTVV.

This clone occurred once. The chain carries TRBV12-3 or TRBV12-4 and TRBJ2-1; D gene uncertain. The CDR3 spans 11 residues. The V end lost 5 bases, the J end lost 9 bases, and 8 bases lay between the germline ends. The CDR3 DNA follows: TGTGCCAGCAGTGTGACCAGTGAGCAGTTCTTC. It is translated as CASSVTSEQFF.

The chain uses TRBV6-5 and TRBJ2-7; 7 bases are shared with TRBD1. There are 13 residues in the CDR3. The ends lost 5 bases at V and 1 base at J; junction bases unmatched: 2. The V gene's germline CDR1 is MNHEY and CDR2 SVGAGI. In nucleotides, the CDR3 is TGTGCCAGCAGTCCCAGGGGGTCCTACGAGCAGTACTTC. This sequence encodes CASSPRGSYEQYF.

This chain joins TRBV28 and TRBJ1-2; D is undetermined. V dropped 6 bases and J dropped 4 bases, with 21 bases sitting between them. Per germline, CDR1 MDHEN and CDR2 SYDVKM. The CDR3 is made up of 16 amino acids. DNA of the CDR3: TGTGCCAGCAGAGGAAGTCAAAGGGTTTTCCTCTATGGCTACACCTTC. This gives the protein CASRGSQRVFLYGYTF.

CDR3 DNA: TGTGCCAGCTCACCGACAGGGGAAAACTATGGCTACACCTTC. Its protein product is CASSPTGENYGYTF. J is TRBJ1-2 and V is TRBV18; 8 nucleotides agree with TRBD1. This CDR3 spans 14 amino acids. Losses at the gene ends were 3 bases for V and 2 bases for J; bases not matched to a gene: 2. CDR1 is KGHSH, CDR2 LQKENI, per germline.

The rearrangement links TRBV19 to TRBJ1-1; D remains unclear. V was pared by 4 bases and J by 5 bases, with 14 bases between. In germline, CDR1 is LNHDA, CDR2 SQIVND (reference sequence). This CDR3 has 14 residues. The CDR3 nucleotides are TGTGCCAGTAGTACCCGCCTGGGAGTAACTGAAGCTTTCTTT. Its protein is CASSTRLGVTEAFF.

The chain carries TRBV5-6 and TRBJ2-7; tentative D call: TRBD2 (5 bases). Per the germline V gene, CDR1 is SGHDT and CDR2 is YYEEEE. V was cut by 0 bases and J by 0 bases, with 10 bases left in between. This CDR3 is 15 amino acids long. CDR3 nucleotide sequence: TGTGCCAGCAGCTTGGAAAGCGGAAGCTCCTACGAGCAGTACTTC. Translating it yields CASSLESGSSYEQYF.

This clone was seen a single time. CDR3 nucleotide sequence: TGTGCCAGCAGTTTGGGGCAGGGGAAAGCTTTCTTT. It codes for CASSLGQGKAFF. The chain uses TRBV28 and TRBJ1-1; D possibly corresponds to TRBD1 (6 bases). There are 12 residues in the CDR3. Germline lookup yields CDR1 MDHEN and CDR2 SYDVKM. V was trimmed by 3 bases and J by 9 bases, leaving 11 bases between them.

V gene TRBV7-6 combines with J gene TRBJ2-5, with D unresolved. The CDR3 runs to 13 residues. Trimming stripped 6 bases from V and 5 bases from J, with 13 bases between. Germline-derived CDR1 and CDR2 are SGHVS and FNYEAQ. The CDR3 DNA reads as TGTGCCAGCAGGCGGAGAGCACGGGAGACCCAGTACTTC. Encoded protein: CASRRRARETQYF.

The CDR3 loop is CASSSPGAAMNTEAFF. In DNA form, the CDR3 reads TGTGCCAGCAGCTCGCCAGGGGCGGCTATGAACACTGAAGCTTTCTTT. The chain is built from TRBV28 and TRBJ1-1; D may be TRBD1 (6 bases). Germline V gives CDR1 MDHEN, CDR2 SYDVKM. Trimming cost V 6 bases and J 0 bases, with 17 bases left between them. This CDR3 is 16 amino acids long.

The count of this clone is one. The rearrangement joins TRBV7-9 to TRBJ2-3; D unresolved. The length of the CDR3 is 15 residues. V was clipped by 1 base and J by 4 bases, with 12 bases between them. CDR1 and CDR2 (germline): SEHNR, FQNEAQ (reference sequence). CDR3 residues: CASSLEDVLPDTQYF. The CDR3 DNA reads as TGTGCCAGCAGCTTAGAAGATGTCCTCCCAGATACGCAGTATTTT.

The V call is TRBV7-2, the J call TRBJ2-2; the D is unclear. Trimming shortened V by 5 bases and J by 0 bases, and 10 bases separated the two germline ends. This CDR3 has 15 residues. Germline V gene data show CDR1 as SGHTA and CDR2 as FQGNSA. DNA for the CDR3: TGTGCCAGCAGCCCGGTCAAACCGAACACCGGGGAGCTGTTTTTT. Its translation is CASSPVKPNTGELFF.

This clone was counted only a few times. The gene calls are TRBV27 and TRBJ2-2; no clear D. V shed 4 bases and J shed 5 bases, with 14 bases lying between them. The CDR3 length is 15 residues. Germline V lookup: CDR1 MNHEY, CDR2 SMNVEV (reference sequence). The CDR3 nucleotides are TGTGCCAGCAGTTATGGCTTCGATGGGACCGGGGAGCTGTTTTTT. Translated: CASSYGFDGTGELFF.

The chain uses TRBV6-5 and TRBJ1-2, with D possibly being TRBD1 (5 bases). V dropped 6 bases and J dropped 4 bases, with 12 bases sitting between them. This CDR3 contains 13 residues. Germline assignment: CDR1 MNHEY and CDR2 SVGAGI. Here the CDR3 reads CASRQGHIYGYTF. CDR3 DNA sequence: TGTGCCAGCAGGCAGGGCCATATCTATGGCTACACCTTC.

The rearrangement links TRBV3-1 (or the pseudogene TRBV3-2) to TRBJ2-2; no reliable D call. Germline assignment: CDR1 LGHDT and CDR2 YNNKEL (reference sequence). The CDR3 has 13 amino acids. Trimming removed 4 bases from V and 5 bases from J, with 8 bases in between. The CDR3 DNA sequence: TGTGCCAGCAGCCCCATCCCGACCGGGGAGCTGTTTTTT. Residues: CASSPIPTGELFF.

The CDR3 DNA reads TGTGCCAGCAGTGAAAGGGAGGGGGGCGTAGGTGAAAAACTGTTTTTT. Its translation: CASSEREGGVGEKLFF. This sequence joins TRBV25-1 and TRBJ1-4; tentative D call: TRBD1 (6 bases). V lost 2 bases and J 7 bases, leaving 17 bases between the germline ends. There are 16 residues in the CDR3. CDR1 is MGHDK, CDR2 SYGVNS, per germline. Variable domain in full (rest from reference TRBV25-1 and TRBJ1-4): EADIYQTPRYLVIGTGKKITLECSQTMGHDKMYWYQQDPGMELHLIHYSYGVNSTEKGDLSSESTVSRIRTEHFPLTLESARPSHTSQYLCASSEREGGVGEKLFFGSGTQLSVL.

This chain links TRBV9 with TRBJ1-6; D may be TRBD1 (5 bases). CDR3 length equals 17 residues. Trimming left V 4 bases short and J 9 bases short, with 23 bases between. Germline lookup yields CDR1 SGDLS and CDR2 YYNGEE. The CDR3 region is CASSPPGEGTLPSPLHF. The CDR3 DNA is TGTGCCAGCAGCCCTCCCGGGGAGGGGACCCTACCTTCACCCCTCCACTTT.

The chain has TRBV5-1 and TRBJ2-2; D unclear. The V end lost 7 bases, the J end lost 1 base, and 14 bases lay between the germline ends. The CDR3 contains 15 residues. Germline V gene lookup returns CDR1 SGHRS and CDR2 YFSETQ. The DNA for the CDR3 is TGCGCCAGCGGCCCTAGGTCCGGGAACACCGGGGAGCTGTTTTTT. It translates to CASGPRSGNTGELFF. Together with reference TRBV5-1 and TRBJ2-2, the CDR3 gives the full variable domain: KAGVTQTPRYLIKTRGQQVTLSCSPISGHRSVSWYQQTPGQGLQFLFEYFSETQRNKGNFPGRFSGRQFSNSRSEMNVSTLELGDSALYLCASGPRSGNTGELFFGEGSRLTVL.

This rearrangement joins TRBV30 to TRBJ2-7; 10 bases agree with TRBD2. The CDR3 is 14 amino acids. V lost 3 bases and J lost 4; bases outside the gene matches: 6. The germline gives CDR1 GTSNPN, CDR2 SVGIG (reference sequence). CDR3 coding DNA: TGTGCCTGGAGCCCAAGCGGGGGGGGTTACGAGCAGTACTTC. Its translation: CAWSPSGGGYEQYF.

This clone was counted only a few times. The rearrangement uses TRBV19 and TRBJ1-6; the match to TRBD1 covers 9 bases. This CDR3 comprises 13 residues. V lost 8 bases and J lost 7; bases outside the gene matches: 3. Germline lookup yields CDR1 LNHDA and CDR2 SQIVND (reference sequence). CDR3 amino acids: CASSDRGNSPLHF. The CDR3 DNA is TGTGCCAGTTCGGACAGGGGAAATTCACCCCTCCACTTT. The variable domain in full, with the rest retrieved from reference TRBV19 and TRBJ1-6, is DGGITQSPKYLFRKEGQNVTLSCEQNLNHDAMYWYRQDPGQGLRLIYYSQIVNDFQKGDIAEGYSVSREKKESFPLTVTSAQKNPTAFYLCASSDRGNSPLHFGNGTRLTVT.

The chain recombines TRBV5-6 with TRBJ2-7; D call uncertain. There are 14 residues in the CDR3. The germline V gene encodes CDR1 SGHDT and CDR2 YYEEEE. Trimming removed 0 bases at V and 5 bases at J, with 12 bases between. The CDR3 bases are TGTGCCAGCAGCTTGGGTGCCCTCAAGAACGAGCAGTACTTC. This codes for CASSLGALKNEQYF.

This chain links TRBV19 with TRBJ2-2; a possible D gene is TRBD2 (5 bases). CDR3 length: 16 amino acids. V gave up 7 bases and J gave up 2 bases, with 17 bases separating them. Germline V gene lookup returns CDR1 LNHDA and CDR2 SQIVND (reference sequence). The CDR3 coding sequence is TGTGCCAGTACCCGGTGGGGAGCAGGTAACACCGGGGAGCTGTTTTTT. It is translated as CASTRWGAGNTGELFF.

The sample holds one count of this clone. V is TRBV19 and J is TRBJ1-6; maybe TRBD1 (5 bases). Germline values: CDR1 LNHDA, CDR2 SQIVND (reference sequence). Trimming shortened V by 4 bases and J by 6 bases, and 10 bases separated the two germline ends. This CDR3 contains 14 residues. Here the CDR3 reads CASSTGYGNSPLHF. The CDR3 coding sequence is TGTGCCAGTAGTACAGGGTACGGTAATTCACCCCTCCACTTT.

This clone was recorded once. The chain recombines TRBV25-1 with TRBJ1-2; 7 positions agree with TRBD1. CDR1 MGHDK and CDR2 SYGVNS come from the germline V gene. This CDR3 has 15 amino acids. V shed 2 bases and J 4 bases; nucleotides not matched to a gene: 7. CDR3 in amino acids: CASSEDRTGPYGYTF. The CDR3 DNA is TGTGCCAGCAGTGAAGATAGGACAGGACCCTATGGCTACACCTTC.

The chain couples TRBV6-6 to TRBJ1-5; D remains unclear. Trimming took off 2 bases at V and 5 bases at J, with 4 bases between the two ends. Germline V lookup: CDR1 MNHNY, CDR2 SVGAGI (reference sequence). The CDR3 runs to 12 residues. CDR3 sequence reads: CASSYPDQPQHF. The CDR3 region has the DNA TGTGCCAGCAGTTACCCGGATCAGCCCCAGCATTTT.

V is TRBV7-2 and J is TRBJ2-7; D remains ambiguous. Germline assignment: CDR1 SGHTA and CDR2 FQGNSA. Deletions cut 4 bases from V and 2 bases from J, with 12 bases between. The CDR3 extends over 14 amino acids. CDR3 sequence reads: CASSSSWSTYEQYF. The CDR3 DNA is TGTGCCAGCAGCTCGTCGTGGAGCACCTACGAGCAGTACTTC.

The genes are TRBV28 and TRBJ2-7; D is undetermined. V lost 0 bases and J 3 bases, leaving 9 bases between the germline ends. The CDR3 loop spans 14 amino acids. Germline loops: CDR1 MDHEN, CDR2 SYDVKM. CDR3 residues: CASSLWGSDYEQYF. In DNA, the CDR3 is TGTGCCAGCAGTTTATGGGGCAGCGACTACGAGCAGTACTTC.

In DNA, the CDR3 is TGTGCCAGCTCACCATTAGGCAGGGGAATGAGCTCCTACAATGAGCAGTTCTTC. It translates to CASSPLGRGMSSYNEQFF. The rearrangement joins TRBV18 to TRBJ2-1, with D possibly being TRBD1 (6 bases). CDR3 size: 18 residues. V was shortened by 2 bases and J by 0 bases, with 17 bases between the two germline ends. The V gene's germline CDR1 is KGHSH and CDR2 LQKENI.